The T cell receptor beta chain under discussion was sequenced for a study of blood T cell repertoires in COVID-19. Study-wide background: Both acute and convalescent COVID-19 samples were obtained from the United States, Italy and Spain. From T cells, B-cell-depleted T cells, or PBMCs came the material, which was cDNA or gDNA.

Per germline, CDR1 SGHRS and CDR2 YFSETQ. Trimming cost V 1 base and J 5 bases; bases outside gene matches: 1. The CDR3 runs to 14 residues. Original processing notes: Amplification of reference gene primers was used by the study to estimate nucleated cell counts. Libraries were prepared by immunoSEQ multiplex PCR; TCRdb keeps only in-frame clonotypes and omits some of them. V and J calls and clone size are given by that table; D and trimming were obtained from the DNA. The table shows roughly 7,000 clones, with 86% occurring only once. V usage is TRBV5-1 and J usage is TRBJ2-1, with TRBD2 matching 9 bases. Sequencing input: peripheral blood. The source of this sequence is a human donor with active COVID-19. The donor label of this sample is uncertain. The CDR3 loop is CASSLQRGDNEQFF. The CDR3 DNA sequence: TGCGCCAGCAGCTTGCAGCGGGGGGACAATGAGCAGTTCTTC.